This T cell receptor beta chain was found in a study of blood T cell repertoires in COVID-19. Looking at the study overall: The United States, Italy and Spain supplied acute and convalescent COVID-19 samples. T cells, B-cell-depleted T cells, or PBMCs provided the cDNA or gDNA that served as material.

Assignments of participants to cohorts depended upon their own reported clinical history. Donors of Cohort 3 who recovered were those that had two negative PCRs, clearance, or symptom resolution. The repertoire was sequenced with immunoSEQ multiplex PCR; TCRdb's copy has only in-frame clones and lacks some. The repertoire holds 150,000 to 200,000 clones, with 75% to 85% as singletons. Germline-derived CDR1 and CDR2 are SGDLS and YYNGEE. Losses at the gene ends were 4 bases for V and 3 bases for J; bases not matched to a gene: 12. This CDR3 is 19 amino acids long. The clonotype was recovered from a man between 40 and 49 years old who had recovered from COVID-19. The V gene is TRBV9, the J gene TRBJ2-2; 13 nucleotides align to TRBD2. The sequenced material came from PBMCs or T cells enriched from blood (not recorded which). CDR3: CASSPTPGLAGVYTGELFF. CDR3 sequence (DNA): TGTGCCAGCAGCCCGACCCCCGGACTAGCGGGGGTGTACACCGGGGAGCTGTTTTTT.